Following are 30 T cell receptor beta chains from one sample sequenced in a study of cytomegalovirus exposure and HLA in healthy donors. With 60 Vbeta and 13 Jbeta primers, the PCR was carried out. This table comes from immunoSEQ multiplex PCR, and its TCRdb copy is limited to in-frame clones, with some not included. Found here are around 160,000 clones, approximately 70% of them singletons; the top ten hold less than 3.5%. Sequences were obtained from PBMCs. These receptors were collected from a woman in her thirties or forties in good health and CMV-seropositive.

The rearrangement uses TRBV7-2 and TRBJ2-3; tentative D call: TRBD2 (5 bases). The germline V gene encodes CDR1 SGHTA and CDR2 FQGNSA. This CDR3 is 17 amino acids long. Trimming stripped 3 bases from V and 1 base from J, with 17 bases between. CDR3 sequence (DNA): TGTGCCAGCAGCTTTGGATCTGGGTTGAGGGGCACAGATACGCAGTATTTT. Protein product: CASSFGSGLRGTDTQYF. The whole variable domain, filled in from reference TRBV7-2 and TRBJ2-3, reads GAGVSQSPSNKVTEKGKDVELRCDPISGHTALYWYRQSLGQGLEFLIYFQGNSAPDKSGLPSDRFSAERTGGSVSTLTIQRTQQEDSAVYLCASSFGSGLRGTDTQYFGPGTRLTVL.

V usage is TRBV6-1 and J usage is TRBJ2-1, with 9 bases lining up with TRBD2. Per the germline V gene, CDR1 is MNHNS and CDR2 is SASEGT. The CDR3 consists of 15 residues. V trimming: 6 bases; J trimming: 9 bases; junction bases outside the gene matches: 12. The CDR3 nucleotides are TGTGCCAGCAGCCTTCTAGCGGGATTGGCGAGTGAGCAGTTCTTC. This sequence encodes CASSLLAGLASEQFF.

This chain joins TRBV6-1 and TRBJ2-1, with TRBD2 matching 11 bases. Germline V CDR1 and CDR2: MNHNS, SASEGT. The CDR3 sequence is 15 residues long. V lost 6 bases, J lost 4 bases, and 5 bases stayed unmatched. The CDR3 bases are TGTGCCAGCAGACCACTAGCGGGGGTATACAATGAGCAGTTCTTC. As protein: CASRPLAGVYNEQFF.

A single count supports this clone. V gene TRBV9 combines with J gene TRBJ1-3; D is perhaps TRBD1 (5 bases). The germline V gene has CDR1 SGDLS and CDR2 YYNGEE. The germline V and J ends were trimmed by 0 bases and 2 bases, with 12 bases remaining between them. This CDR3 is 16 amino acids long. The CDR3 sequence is CASSVAGGSTGNTIYF. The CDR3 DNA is TGTGCCAGCAGCGTAGCGGGGGGTAGCACTGGAAACACCATATATTTT.

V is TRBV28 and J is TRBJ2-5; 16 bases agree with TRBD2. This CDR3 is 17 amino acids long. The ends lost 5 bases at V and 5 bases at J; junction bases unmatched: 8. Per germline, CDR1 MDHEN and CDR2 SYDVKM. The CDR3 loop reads CASSLGTSGRAGETQYF. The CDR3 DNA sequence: TGTGCCAGCAGTCTCGGGACTAGCGGGAGGGCCGGGGAGACCCAGTACTTC. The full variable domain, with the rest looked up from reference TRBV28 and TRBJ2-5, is DVKVTQSSRYLVKRTGEKVFLECVQDMDHENMFWYRQDPGLGLRLIYFSYDVKMKEKGDIPEGYSVSREKKERFSLILESASTNQTSMYLCASSLGTSGRAGETQYFGPGTRLLVL.

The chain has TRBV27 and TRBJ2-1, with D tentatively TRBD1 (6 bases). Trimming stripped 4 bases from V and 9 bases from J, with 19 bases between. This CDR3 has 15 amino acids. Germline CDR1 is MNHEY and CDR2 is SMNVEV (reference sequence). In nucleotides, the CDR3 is TGTGCCAGCAGTTCGGAAATCGACAGGCCCCTTGAGCAGTTCTTC. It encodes CASSSEIDRPLEQFF.

The CDR3 nucleotides read TGTGCCAGCAGCTTAAATCGGGACTATGAGCAGTTCTTC. This sequence encodes CASSLNRDYEQFF. This sequence joins TRBV7-2 and TRBJ2-1, with D perhaps matching TRBD2 (6 bases). The CDR3 spans 13 residues. The germline V gene has CDR1 SGHTA and CDR2 FQGNSA. V lost 2 bases, J lost 8 bases, and 10 bases lay in between.

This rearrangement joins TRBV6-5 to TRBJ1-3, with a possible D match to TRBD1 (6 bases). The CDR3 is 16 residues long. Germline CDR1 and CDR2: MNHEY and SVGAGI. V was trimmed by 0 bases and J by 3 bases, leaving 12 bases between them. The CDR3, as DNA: TGTGCCAGCAGTTACTCGGGGGGGCTGTATGGAAACACCATATATTTT. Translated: CASSYSGGLYGNTIYF.

The CDR3 region has the DNA TGTGCCAGCAGCCGGCGGGGAATCTCTGGAAACACCATATATTTT. Encoded protein: CASSRRGISGNTIYF. The chain combines TRBV7-9 with TRBJ1-3; D unclear. Between the trimmed V and J ends, which lost 5 bases and 0 bases, there was a span of 11 bases. The CDR3 sequence is 15 residues long. Germline V gene lookup returns CDR1 SEHNR and CDR2 FQNEAQ (reference sequence).

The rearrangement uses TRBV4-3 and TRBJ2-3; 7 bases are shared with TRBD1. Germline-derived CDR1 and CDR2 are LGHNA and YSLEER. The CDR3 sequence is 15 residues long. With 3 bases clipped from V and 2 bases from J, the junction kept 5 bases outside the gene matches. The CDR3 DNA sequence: TGCGCCAGCAGCCACACCGGGACAGTCACAGATACGCAGTATTTT. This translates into CASSHTGTVTDTQYF.

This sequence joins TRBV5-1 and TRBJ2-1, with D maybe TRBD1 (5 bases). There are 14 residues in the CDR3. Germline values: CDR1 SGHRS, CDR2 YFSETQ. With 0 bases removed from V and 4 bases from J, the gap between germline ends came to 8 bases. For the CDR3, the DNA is TGCGCCAGCAGCTTGGACAGGCGTTACAATGAGCAGTTCTTC. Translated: CASSLDRRYNEQFF. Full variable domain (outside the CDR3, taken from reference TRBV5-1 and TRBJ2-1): KAGVTQTPRYLIKTRGQQVTLSCSPISGHRSVSWYQQTPGQGLQFLFEYFSETQRNKGNFPGRFSGRQFSNSRSEMNVSTLELGDSALYLCASSLDRRYNEQFFGPGTRLTVL.

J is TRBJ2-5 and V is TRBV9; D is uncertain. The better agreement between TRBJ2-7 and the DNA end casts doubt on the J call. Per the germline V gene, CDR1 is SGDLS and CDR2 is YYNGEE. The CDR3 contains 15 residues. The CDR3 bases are TGTGCCAGCAGCGTCTCGGCAAGCAGCTACTACGAGCAGTACTTC. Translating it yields CASSVSASSYYEQYF.

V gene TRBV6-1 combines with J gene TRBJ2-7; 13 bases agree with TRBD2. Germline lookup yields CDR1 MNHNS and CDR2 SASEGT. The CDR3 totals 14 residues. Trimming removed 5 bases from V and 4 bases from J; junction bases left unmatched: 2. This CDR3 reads CASSRTSGSYEQYF. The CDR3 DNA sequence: TGTGCCAGCAGTAGGACTAGCGGGAGTTACGAGCAGTACTTC.

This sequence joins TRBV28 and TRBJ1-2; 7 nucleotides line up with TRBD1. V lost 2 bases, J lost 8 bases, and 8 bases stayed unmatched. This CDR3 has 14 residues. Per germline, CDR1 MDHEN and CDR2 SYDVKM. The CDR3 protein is CASSLNRQGRGYTF. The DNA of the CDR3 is TGTGCCAGCAGTTTAAACAGACAGGGCAGAGGCTACACCTTC.

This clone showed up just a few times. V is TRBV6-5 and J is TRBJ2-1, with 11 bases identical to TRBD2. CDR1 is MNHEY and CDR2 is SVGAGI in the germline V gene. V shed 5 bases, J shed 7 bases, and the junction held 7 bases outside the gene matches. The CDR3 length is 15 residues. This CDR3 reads CASSKGTSGSNEQFF. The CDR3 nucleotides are TGTGCCAGCAGTAAGGGGACTAGCGGTAGTAATGAGCAGTTCTTC.

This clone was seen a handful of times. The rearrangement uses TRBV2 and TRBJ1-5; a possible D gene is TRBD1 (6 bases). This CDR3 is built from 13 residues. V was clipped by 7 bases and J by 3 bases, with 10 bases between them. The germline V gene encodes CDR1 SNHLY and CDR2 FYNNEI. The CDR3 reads CASTGEINQPQHF. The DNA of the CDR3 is TGTGCCAGCACAGGGGAAATCAATCAGCCCCAGCATTTT.

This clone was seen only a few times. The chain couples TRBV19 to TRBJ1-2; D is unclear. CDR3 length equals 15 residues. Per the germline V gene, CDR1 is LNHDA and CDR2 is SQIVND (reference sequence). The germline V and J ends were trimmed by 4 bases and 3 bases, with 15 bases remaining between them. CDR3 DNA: TGTGCCAGTAGTACTCAGCCCGGGATTTACTATGGCTACACCTTC. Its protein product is CASSTQPGIYYGYTF.

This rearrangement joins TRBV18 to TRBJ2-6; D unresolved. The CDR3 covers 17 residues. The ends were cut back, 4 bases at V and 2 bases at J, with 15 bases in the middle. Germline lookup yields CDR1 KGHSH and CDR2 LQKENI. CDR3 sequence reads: CASSLQPTFPGANVLTF. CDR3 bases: TGTGCCAGCTCACTACAACCGACATTCCCTGGGGCCAACGTCCTGACTTTC.

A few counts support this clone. As DNA, the CDR3 is TGTGCCAGCAGCTTCGACAGGGGAAACACTGAAGCTTTCTTT. Amino acids: CASSFDRGNTEAFF. The V gene is TRBV7-9, the J gene TRBJ1-1; 8 nucleotides match TRBD1. The CDR3 consists of 14 residues. Germline V gives CDR1 SEHNR, CDR2 FQNEAQ (reference sequence). V lost 3 bases and J lost 2; bases outside the gene matches: 2.

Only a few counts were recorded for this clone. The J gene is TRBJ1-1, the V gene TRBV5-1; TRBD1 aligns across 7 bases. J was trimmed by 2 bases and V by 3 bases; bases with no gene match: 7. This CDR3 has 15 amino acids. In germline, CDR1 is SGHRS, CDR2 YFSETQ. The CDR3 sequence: CASSWADRDNTEAFF. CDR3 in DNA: TGCGCCAGCAGCTGGGCTGACAGGGATAACACTGAAGCTTTCTTT.

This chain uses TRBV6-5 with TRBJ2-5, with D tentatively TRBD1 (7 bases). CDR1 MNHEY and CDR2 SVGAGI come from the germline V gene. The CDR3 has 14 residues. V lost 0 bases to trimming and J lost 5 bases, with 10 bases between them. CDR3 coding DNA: TGTGCCAGCAGTTACTCTTCAGGGGGGGAGACCCAGTACTTC. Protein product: CASSYSSGGETQYF.

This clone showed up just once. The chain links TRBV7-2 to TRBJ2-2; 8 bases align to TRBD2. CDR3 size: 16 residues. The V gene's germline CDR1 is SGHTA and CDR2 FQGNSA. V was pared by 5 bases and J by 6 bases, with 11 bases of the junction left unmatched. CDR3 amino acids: CASSPRTSSIPGELFF. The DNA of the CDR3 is TGTGCCAGCAGCCCGAGGACTAGCTCCATCCCCGGGGAGCTGTTTTTT.

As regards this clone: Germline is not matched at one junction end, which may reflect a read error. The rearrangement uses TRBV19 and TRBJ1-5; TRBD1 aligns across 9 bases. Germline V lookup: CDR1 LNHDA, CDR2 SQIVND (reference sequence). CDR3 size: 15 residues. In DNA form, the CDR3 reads TGTGCCAGTATTTCGGGACAGGGATACAATCAGCCCCAGAATTTT. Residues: CASISGQGYNQPQNF.

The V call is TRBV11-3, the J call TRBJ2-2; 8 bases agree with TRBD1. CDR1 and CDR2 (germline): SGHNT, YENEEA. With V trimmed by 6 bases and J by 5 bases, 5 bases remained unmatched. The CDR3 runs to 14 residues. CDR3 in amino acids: CASRSGGNTGELFF. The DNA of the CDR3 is TGTGCCAGCAGATCAGGGGGCAATACCGGGGAGCTGTTTTTT.

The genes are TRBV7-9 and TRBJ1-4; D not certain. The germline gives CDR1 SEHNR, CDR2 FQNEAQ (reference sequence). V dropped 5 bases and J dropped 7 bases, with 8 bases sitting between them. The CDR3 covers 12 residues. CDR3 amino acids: CASSTSGEKLFF. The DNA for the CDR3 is TGTGCCAGCAGCACATCAGGTGAAAAACTGTTTTTT.

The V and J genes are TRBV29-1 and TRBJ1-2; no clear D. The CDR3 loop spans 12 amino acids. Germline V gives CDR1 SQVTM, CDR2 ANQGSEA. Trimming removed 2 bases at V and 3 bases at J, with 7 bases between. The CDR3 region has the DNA TGCAGCGTTGAACGGAGTTACTATGGCTACACCTTC. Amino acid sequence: CSVERSYYGYTF. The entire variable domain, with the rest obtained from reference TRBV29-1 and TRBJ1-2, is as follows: SAVISQKPSRDICQRGTSLTIQCQVDSQVTMMFWYRQQPGQSLTLIATANQGSEATYESGFVIDKFPISRPNLTFSTLTVSNMSPEDSSIYLCSVERSYYGYTFGSGTRLTVV.

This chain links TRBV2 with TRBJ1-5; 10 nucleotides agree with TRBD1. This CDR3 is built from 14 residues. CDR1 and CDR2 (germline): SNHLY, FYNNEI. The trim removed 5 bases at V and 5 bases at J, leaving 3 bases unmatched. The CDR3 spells CASSLTGGYQPQHF. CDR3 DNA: TGTGCCAGCAGTCTGACAGGGGGCTATCAGCCCCAGCATTTT.

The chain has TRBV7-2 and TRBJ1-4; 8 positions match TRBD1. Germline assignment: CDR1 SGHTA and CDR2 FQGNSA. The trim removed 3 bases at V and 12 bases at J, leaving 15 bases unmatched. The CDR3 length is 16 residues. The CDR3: CASSFGATGAGMQLFF. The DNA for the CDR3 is TGTGCCAGCAGCTTCGGAGCGACAGGGGCTGGGATGCAACTGTTTTTT.

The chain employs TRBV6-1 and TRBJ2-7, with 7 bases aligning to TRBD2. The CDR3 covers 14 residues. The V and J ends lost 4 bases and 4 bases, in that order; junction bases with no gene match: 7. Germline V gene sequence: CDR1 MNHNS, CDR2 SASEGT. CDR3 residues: CASSGLGGNYEQYF. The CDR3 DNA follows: TGTGCCAGCAGTGGGTTGGGGGGGAATTACGAGCAGTACTTC.

Here the CDR3 reads CASSLVQGVTYEQYF. In DNA form, the CDR3 reads TGCGCCAGCAGCTTGGTACAGGGAGTCACCTACGAGCAGTACTTC. The chain employs TRBV5-1 and TRBJ2-7; D possibly corresponds to TRBD1 (6 bases). The CDR3 covers 15 residues. In germline, CDR1 is SGHRS, CDR2 YFSETQ. V lost 0 bases to trimming and J lost 2 bases, with 12 bases between them.